This record concerns one T cell receptor (beta chain) sequence. This entry comes from a study of blood T cell repertoires in COVID-19. Study overall: The analysed material was cDNA or gDNA that came from T cells, B-cell-depleted T cells, or PBMCs.

The CDR3 runs to 16 residues. The ends were cut back, 5 bases at V and 2 bases at J, with 16 bases in the middle. Germline CDR1 and CDR2: SGHTA and FQGNSA. Clones were sequenced by immunoSEQ multiplex PCR, and TCRdb holds only the in-frame ones, with some missing. The sample contains nearly 250,000 clones, 86% of which appear only once. This rearrangement joins TRBV7-2 to TRBJ1-3; TRBD1 might be the D (6 bases). This receptor was identified in a woman aged 45-60 years who had recovered from COVID-19. Sequenced sample: PBMCs or T cells enriched from blood (not recorded which). The CDR3 loop is CASSPEGVLTGNTIYF. The CDR3 DNA sequence: TGTGCCAGCAGCCCCGAGGGGGTTCTTACTGGAAACACCATATATTTT.